Listed here is a single TCR beta chain. Its specificity is unknown. The sample comes from a study of cytomegalovirus exposure and HLA in healthy donors. Overall study findings and caveats: The authors later linked a missense DCLRE1C variant to TCR beta V- and J-gene trimming. By a later analysis, the bulk of CMV-associated TCR beta chains appeared HLA-restricted.

The study ran its PCR with 60 Vbeta and 13 Jbeta primers. The repertoire was sequenced with immunoSEQ multiplex PCR; TCRdb's copy has only in-frame clones and lacks some. The repertoire consists of more than 100,000 clones, with 65% to 80% occurring once and the leading ten covering 10%. The CDR3 is made up of 17 amino acids. With 0 bases removed from V and 5 bases from J, the gap between germline ends came to 20 bases. Germline V gene sequence: CDR1 SGDLS, CDR2 YYNGEE. Sequencing was performed on PBMCs. The TCR originated in a woman aged 18-35 years in good health and CMV-seropositive. The V and J genes are TRBV9 and TRBJ2-5, with D possibly being TRBD2 (7 bases). The CDR3, as DNA: TGTGCCAGCAGCGTAGGAGTGAGACTAGCAGGGGATGAGACCCAGTACTTC. Amino acid sequence: CASSVGVRLAGDETQYF.